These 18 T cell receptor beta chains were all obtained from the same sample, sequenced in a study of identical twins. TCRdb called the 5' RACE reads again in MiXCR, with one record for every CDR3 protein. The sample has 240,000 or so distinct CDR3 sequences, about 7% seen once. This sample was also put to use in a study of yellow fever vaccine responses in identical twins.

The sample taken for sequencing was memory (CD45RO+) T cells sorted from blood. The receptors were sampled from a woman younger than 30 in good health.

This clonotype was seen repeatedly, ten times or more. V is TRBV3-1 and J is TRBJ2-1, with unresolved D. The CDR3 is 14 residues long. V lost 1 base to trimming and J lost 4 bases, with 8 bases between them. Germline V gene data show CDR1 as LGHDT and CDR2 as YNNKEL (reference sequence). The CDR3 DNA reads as TGTGCCAGCAGCCAAGGACGAGTTTACAATGAGCAGTTCTTC. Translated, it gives CASSQGRVYNEQFF.

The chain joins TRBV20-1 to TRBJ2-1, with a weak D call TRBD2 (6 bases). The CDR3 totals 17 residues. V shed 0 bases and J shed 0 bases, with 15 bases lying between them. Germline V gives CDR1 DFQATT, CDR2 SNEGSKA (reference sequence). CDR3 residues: CSARDRARGSSYNEQFF. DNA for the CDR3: TGCAGTGCTAGAGATAGGGCCCGGGGGTCCTCCTACAATGAGCAGTTCTTC.

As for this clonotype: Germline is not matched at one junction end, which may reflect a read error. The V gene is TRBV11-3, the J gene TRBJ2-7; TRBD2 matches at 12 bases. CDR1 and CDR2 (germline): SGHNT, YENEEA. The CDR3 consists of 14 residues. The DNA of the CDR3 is TGTTCCAGCAGCTTACTAGCGGGAGGTTTGGAGCAGTACTTC. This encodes CSSSLLAGGLEQYF.

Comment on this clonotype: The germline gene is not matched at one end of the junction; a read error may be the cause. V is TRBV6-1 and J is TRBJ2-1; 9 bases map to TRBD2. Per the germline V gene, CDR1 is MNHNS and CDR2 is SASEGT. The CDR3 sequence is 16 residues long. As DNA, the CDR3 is TGTGCCAGCGGTGAGATCGGACTAGCGAGATACAATGAGCAGTTCTTC. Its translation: CASGEIGLARYNEQFF.

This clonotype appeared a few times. The CDR3 reads CASSLERAYEQYF. CDR3 nucleotide sequence: TGCGCCAGCAGCTTAGAAAGGGCCTACGAGCAGTACTTC. The J gene is TRBJ2-7, the V gene TRBV5-1; D is ambiguous. V was trimmed by 2 bases and J by 2 bases, leaving 8 bases between them. CDR3 size: 13 residues. Germline V lookup: CDR1 SGHRS, CDR2 YFSETQ. Together with reference TRBV5-1 and TRBJ2-7, the CDR3 gives the full variable domain: KAGVTQTPRYLIKTRGQQVTLSCSPISGHRSVSWYQQTPGQGLQFLFEYFSETQRNKGNFPGRFSGRQFSNSRSEMNVSTLELGDSALYLCASSLERAYEQYFGPGTRLTVT.

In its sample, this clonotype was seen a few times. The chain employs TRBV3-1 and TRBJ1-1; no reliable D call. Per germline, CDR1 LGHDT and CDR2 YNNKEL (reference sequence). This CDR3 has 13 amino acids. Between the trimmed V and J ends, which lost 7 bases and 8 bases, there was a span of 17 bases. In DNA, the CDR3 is TGTGCCAGCACCAAGGGAGGGTCTCTCGAAGCTTTCTTT. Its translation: CASTKGGSLEAFF.

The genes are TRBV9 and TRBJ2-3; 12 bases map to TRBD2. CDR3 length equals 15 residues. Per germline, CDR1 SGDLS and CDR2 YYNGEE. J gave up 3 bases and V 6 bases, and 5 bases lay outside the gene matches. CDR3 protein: CASTSTSGGTDTQYF. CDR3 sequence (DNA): TGTGCCAGCACCTCAACTAGCGGGGGGACAGATACGCAGTATTTT.

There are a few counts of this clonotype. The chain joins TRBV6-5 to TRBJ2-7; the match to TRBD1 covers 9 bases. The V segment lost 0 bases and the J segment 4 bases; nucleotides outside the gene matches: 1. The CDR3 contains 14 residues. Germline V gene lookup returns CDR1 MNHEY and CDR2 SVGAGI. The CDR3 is CASSYSDRGYEQYV. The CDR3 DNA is TGTGCCAGCAGTTACTCGGACAGGGGTTACGAGCAGTACGTC.

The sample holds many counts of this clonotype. CDR3 coding DNA: TGTGCCAGCAGTTTGATCGGGGTCCTCTACAATGAGCAGTTCTTC. Protein: CASSLIGVLYNEQFF. The rearrangement uses TRBV12-3 or TRBV12-4 and TRBJ2-1; a weak D match, TRBD2 (5 bases). Trimming pared 3 bases from V and 3 bases from J, leaving 12 bases between. CDR3 length: 15 amino acids.

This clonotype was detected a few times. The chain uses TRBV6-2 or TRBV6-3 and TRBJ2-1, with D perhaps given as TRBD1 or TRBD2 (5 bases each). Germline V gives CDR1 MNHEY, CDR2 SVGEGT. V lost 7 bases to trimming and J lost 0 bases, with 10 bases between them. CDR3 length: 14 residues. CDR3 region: CASTPGPSYNEQFF. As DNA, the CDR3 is TGTGCCAGCACCCCGGGACCCTCCTACAATGAGCAGTTCTTC.

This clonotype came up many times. The CDR3 reads CASSKSQRRGISSYNEQFF. In DNA, the CDR3 is TGTGCCAGCAGCAAATCACAACGTCGGGGAATTAGCTCCTACAATGAGCAGTTCTTC. This chain joins TRBV21-1 and TRBJ2-1. TRBV21-1 counts as a pseudogene. CDR3 length: 19 amino acids.

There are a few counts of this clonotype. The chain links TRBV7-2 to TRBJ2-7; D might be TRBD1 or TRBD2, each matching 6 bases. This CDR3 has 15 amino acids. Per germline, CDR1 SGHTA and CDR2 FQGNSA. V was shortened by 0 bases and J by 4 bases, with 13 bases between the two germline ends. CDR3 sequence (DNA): TGTGCCAGCAGCTTAGCGTCGACGGGGGCATACGAGCAGTACGTC. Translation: CASSLASTGAYEQYV.

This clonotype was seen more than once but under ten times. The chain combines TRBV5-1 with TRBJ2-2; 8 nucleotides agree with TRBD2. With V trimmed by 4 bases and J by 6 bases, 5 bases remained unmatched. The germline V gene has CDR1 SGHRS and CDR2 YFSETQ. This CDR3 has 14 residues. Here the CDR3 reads CASSPGGQAGELFF. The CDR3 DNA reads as TGCGCCAGCAGCCCGGGGGGGCAGGCCGGGGAGCTGTTTTTT.

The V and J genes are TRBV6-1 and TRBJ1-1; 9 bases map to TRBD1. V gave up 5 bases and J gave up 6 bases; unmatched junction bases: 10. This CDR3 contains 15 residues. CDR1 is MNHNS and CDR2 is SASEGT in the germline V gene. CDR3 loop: CASSLGTGKFAEAFF. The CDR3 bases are TGTGCCAGCAGTCTGGGGACAGGGAAATTCGCTGAAGCTTTCTTT.

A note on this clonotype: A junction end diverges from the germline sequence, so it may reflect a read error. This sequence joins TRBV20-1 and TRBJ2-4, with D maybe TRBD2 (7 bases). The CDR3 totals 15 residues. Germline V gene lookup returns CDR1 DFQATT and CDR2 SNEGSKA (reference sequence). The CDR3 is CSASGGGGYGGIRYF. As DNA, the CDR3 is TGCAGTGCTAGTGGTGGCGGGGGCTACGGGGGAATTCGGTACTTC.

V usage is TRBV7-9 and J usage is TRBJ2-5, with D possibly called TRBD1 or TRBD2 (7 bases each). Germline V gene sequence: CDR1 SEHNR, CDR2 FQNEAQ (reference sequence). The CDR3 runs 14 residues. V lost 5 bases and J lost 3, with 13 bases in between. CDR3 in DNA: TGTGCCAGCAGCGTGGCAGGGGGGGAAGAGACCCAGTACTTC. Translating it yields CASSVAGGEETQYF.

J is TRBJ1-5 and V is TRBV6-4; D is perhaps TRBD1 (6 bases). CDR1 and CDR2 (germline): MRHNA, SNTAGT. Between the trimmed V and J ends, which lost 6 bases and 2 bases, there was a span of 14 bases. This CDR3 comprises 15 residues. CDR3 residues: CASSEGVTCNQPQHF. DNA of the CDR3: TGTGCCAGCAGCGAGGGGGTTACTTGCAATCAGCCCCAGCATTTT.

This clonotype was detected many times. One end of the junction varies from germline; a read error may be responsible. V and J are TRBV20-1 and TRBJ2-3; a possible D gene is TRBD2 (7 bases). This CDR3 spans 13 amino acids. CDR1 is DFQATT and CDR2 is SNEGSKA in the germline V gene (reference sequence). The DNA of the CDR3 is TGCAGTGCAAGAGGGGGGGCCGAAGATACGCAGTATTTT. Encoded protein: CSARGGAEDTQYF.